Below are 30 T cell receptor beta chains sequenced from a single sample in a study of tumor-infiltrating lymphocytes in primary liver carcinoma. The investigators made TCR beta cDNA from 500 ng total RNA, using a constant-region primer. Libraries for TCR beta were built through three nested multiplex PCR rounds, which together made up a slightly modified ARM-PCR procedure. Investigators reported that the first two PCR rounds, at around 9 cycles each, used TRBV1-TRBV30 forward primers with a C-beta reverse primer. TCRdb analysed the multiplex PCR reads with MiXCR anew, one entry per CDR3 protein. The sample holds 100,000 or so distinct CDR3 sequences, around two thirds seen once. Co-extracting RNA and DNA was done with about 20-33 mg of unsorted bulk tissue as input. Sequencing was carried out using liver tumor tissue from sampling region 2. As for subset: tumor region T2, inferior pole. These receptors originate from a woman between 55 and 75 years old with primary liver carcinoma and hepatitis B virus infection.

The chain couples TRBV12-3 or TRBV12-4 to TRBJ2-7, with D unresolved. The CDR3 is 14 residues long. V was pared by 7 bases and J by 7 bases, with 20 bases between. The CDR3 coding sequence is TGTGCCAGCACCAGCGACACCGGCTTCTATGAGCAGTACTTC. Translation gives CASTSDTGFYEQYF.

The chain uses TRBV4-1 and TRBJ1-1; the D gene is possibly TRBD1 (5 bases). V lost 11 bases and J 5 bases, leaving 18 bases between the germline ends. The CDR3 has 13 amino acids. Per germline, CDR1 MGHRA and CDR2 YSYEKL. The CDR3 is CADSRARETEAFF. CDR3 DNA sequence: TGCGCCGACAGCCGCGCCAGGGAGACTGAAGCTTTCTTT.

In its sample, this clonotype was seen many times. The chain couples TRBV6-5 to TRBJ1-5, with 7 bases lining up with TRBD1. Germline CDR1 reads MNHEY; CDR2 reads SVGAGI. The V gene end was trimmed by 4 bases and the J gene end by 6 bases; junction bases not matched to a gene: 9. This CDR3 spans 15 amino acids. CDR3 coding DNA: TGTGCCAGCAGTTCGGACAGGTTTGTGGGTCAGCCCCAGCATTTT. Translated, it gives CASSSDRFVGQPQHF.

As regards this clonotype: As the CDR3 is not closed by the conserved phenylalanine or tryptophan, this likely results from a read error. This chain uses TRBV7-9 with TRBJ2-2, with 13 bases lining up with TRBD2. The CDR3 spans 16 residues. J gave up 7 bases and V 5 bases, and 7 bases lay outside the gene matches. The V gene's germline CDR1 is SEHNR and CDR2 FQNEAQ (reference sequence). The CDR3 is CASSLGLAGECGELFS. CDR3 DNA sequence: TGTGCCAGCAGCCTAGGACTAGCGGGAGAATGCGGGGAGCTGTTTTCT.

In its sample, this clonotype was seen many times. The chain uses TRBV6-5 and TRBJ2-3, with D unclear. The CDR3 is 13 amino acids. CDR1 and CDR2 (germline): MNHEY, SVGAGI. V gave up 11 bases and J gave up 6 bases, with 18 bases separating them. The CDR3 bases are TGTGCCCGTTCCGGCCCCCCGCCTGATACGCAGTATTTT. This gives the protein CARSGPPPDTQYF.

About this clonotype: A much larger clone lies one base from this, so it may be a read error. V and J are TRBV14 and TRBJ2-5; no clear D. Between the trimmed V and J ends, which lost 4 bases and 7 bases, there was a span of 7 bases. The CDR3 spans 11 residues. Per the germline V gene, CDR1 is SGHDN and CDR2 is FVKESK. The chain's CDR3 is CASSLTLTQYF. The CDR3 bases are TGTGCCAGCAGCCTTACGCTGACCCAGTACTTC.

V usage is TRBV11-2 and J usage is TRBJ1-5; D is uncertain. The CDR3 sequence is 13 residues long. Germline CDR1 and CDR2: SGHAT and FQNNGV. The V and J ends lost 5 bases and 12 bases respectively, with 17 bases between them. The CDR3 is CASSRDYNQHQHF. The CDR3 nucleotides are TGTGCCAGCAGCAGGGATTACAATCAACACCAGCATTTT.

Worth noting for this clonotype: Germline is not matched at one junction end, which may reflect a read error. The chain employs TRBV28 and TRBJ2-4, with a weak D call TRBD2 (7 bases). The length of the CDR3 is 14 residues. Germline CDR1 MDHEN, CDR2 SYDVKM. CDR3 sequence reads: CASSLGGPKYIQYF. The CDR3 DNA is TGTGCCAGCAGTTTGGGGGGGCCCAAATACATTCAGTACTTC.

Comment on this clonotype: One junction end does not reproduce the germline sequence, and a read error may be involved. The chain links TRBV6-5 to TRBJ1-6, with D hard to call. The length of the CDR3 is 12 residues. Germline V lookup: CDR1 MNHEY, CDR2 SVGAGI. The CDR3 loop is CASSYLNPPFHF. The CDR3 DNA is TGTGCCAGCAGTTACCTGAATCCACCCTTCCACTTT.

This chain links TRBV14 with TRBJ2-1; D may match TRBD1 or TRBD2 (5 bases each). From germline, CDR1 is SGHDN and CDR2 FVKESK. The V and J ends lost 3 bases and 9 bases respectively, with 12 bases between them. This CDR3 comprises 13 residues. CDR3 sequence (DNA): TGTGCCAGCAGCCACAAGGGGACGGGTGAGCAGTTCTTC. This encodes CASSHKGTGEQFF.

On this clonotype: A junction boundary mismatches the germline segment, possibly from a read error. The rearrangement joins TRBV11-3 to TRBJ1-2; 7 bases line up with TRBD1. There are 15 residues in the CDR3. Germline CDR1 is SGHNT and CDR2 is YENEEA. CDR3 DNA: TGTGCCGGCAGCCCACGATTGGACAGGCGCTATGGCTACACCTTC. Protein product: CAGSPRLDRRYGYTF.

The chain recombines TRBV4-1 with TRBJ2-3, with 9 bases lining up with TRBD2. V dropped 4 bases and J dropped 5; count of bases not matched to a gene: 7. Germline assignment: CDR1 MGHRA and CDR2 YSYEKL. This CDR3 spans 15 amino acids. The CDR3 is CASSLGLALGDTQYF. The CDR3 DNA reads TGCGCCAGCAGCCTCGGACTAGCGTTAGGAGATACGCAGTATTTT.

The table lists this clonotype with many counts. The V call is TRBV4-2, the J call TRBJ2-3, with TRBD2 identical over 9 bases. The germline CDR1 and CDR2 sequences are LGHNA and YNFKEQ. This CDR3 comprises 17 residues. Unmatched junction bases numbered 5, after V lost 1 base and J lost 0 bases. The CDR3 sequence is CASSQVSGRGSTDTQYF. The DNA of the CDR3 is TGTGCCAGCAGCCAAGTTAGCGGGAGAGGGAGCACAGATACGCAGTATTTT.

The chain combines TRBV5-1 with TRBJ2-2; unclear D gene. Germline assignment: CDR1 SGHRS and CDR2 YFSETQ. V lost 4 bases and J lost 0, with 16 bases in between. The CDR3 sequence is 17 residues long. DNA for the CDR3: TGCGCCAGCAGCATGGGGTGGAGCATCGCGAACACCGGGGAGCTGTTTTTT. Its protein product is CASSMGWSIANTGELFF.

Notes on this clonotype: A single base separates this from a much larger clone, so it may be a read error. The J gene is TRBJ1-6, the V gene TRBV28; 8 bases are shared with TRBD1. Germline V CDR1 and CDR2: MDHEN, SYDVKM. This CDR3 region has 14 residues. CDR3 in amino acids: CASSSGQGNLPLHF. In DNA form, the CDR3 reads TGTGCCAGCAGCTCAGGACAGGGAAATTTACCCCTCCACTTT.

The chain couples TRBV28 to TRBJ2-3; D ambiguous. The germline V gene encodes CDR1 MDHEN and CDR2 SYDVKM. This CDR3 region has 16 residues. Trimming left V 4 bases short and J 6 bases short, with 20 bases between. The CDR3 nucleotides are TGTGCCAGCAGTTCCCCCGACTGGAGAGGACCTGATACGCAGTATTTT. Amino acids: CASSSPDWRGPDTQYF.

As for this clonotype: The conserved closing phenylalanine or tryptophan is absent in this CDR3, likely reflecting a read error. The DNA is omitted, as the CDR3 cannot be located on it reliably, and the CDR3 follows TCRdb's listing. The chain is built from TRBV4-2 and TRBJ1-1; the D call of TRBD1 is as the table states it, not checked on the DNA. Per germline, CDR1 LGHNA and CDR2 YNFKEQ. 16 amino acids form the CDR3, both terminal residues included. The CDR3 sequence is CASSQDTGGAGTEAYY.

In regard to this clonotype: No conserved phenylalanine or tryptophan ends this CDR3, so it is likely a read error. This chain joins TRBV6-5 and TRBJ1-1; 12 nucleotides line up with TRBD1. V lost 7 bases and J lost 7; bases outside the gene matches: 7. The CDR3 is made up of 14 amino acids. CDR1 MNHEY and CDR2 SVGAGI come from the germline V gene. The CDR3 coding sequence is TGTGCCAGCAACTCGGGACAGGGGGCGATTGAAGCTTTCATT. This gives the protein CASNSGQGAIEAFI.

Comments on this clonotype: The junction departs from the called germline gene at one end, perhaps through a read error. This chain links TRBV11-3 with TRBJ2-1; the match to TRBD2 covers 7 bases. This CDR3 is built from 17 residues. The germline V gene has CDR1 SGHNT and CDR2 YENEEA. The CDR3 reads CASSLGRGEWDVEVQSF. In nucleotides, the CDR3 is TGTGCCAGCAGTTTAGGTCGGGGGGAGTGGGATGTCGAGGTGCAGTCCTTC.

J is TRBJ1-1 and V is TRBV29-1; D ambiguous. Germline V gene sequence: CDR1 SQVTM, CDR2 ANQGSEA. The germline V and J ends were trimmed by 5 bases and 5 bases, with 15 bases remaining between them. The CDR3 covers 13 residues. The chain's CDR3 is CSVPKTWRTEAFF. Here the CDR3 DNA reads TGCAGCGTTCCTAAGACGTGGCGTACTGAAGCTTTCTTT.

Of note for this clonotype: Lacking the conserved final phenylalanine or tryptophan, this CDR3 likely reflects a read error. The chain recombines TRBV10-3 with TRBJ2-7; 9 nucleotides agree with TRBD1. The CDR3 runs 15 residues. Germline-derived CDR1 and CDR2 are ENHRY and SYGVKD. V was clipped by 10 bases and J by 3 bases; unmatched bases: 13. The CDR3 loop reads CANNPGGTGNYEQYL. The CDR3 nucleotides read TGTGCCAATAACCCTGGGGGGACAGGGAACTACGAGCAGTACTTA.

A remark on this clonotype: At one end the junction does not follow the germline gene, possibly because of a read error. This rearrangement joins TRBV6-5 to TRBJ2-2; D possibly matches TRBD1 or TRBD2 (5 bases each). Germline CDR1 reads MNHEY; CDR2 reads SVGAGI. CDR3 length: 12 residues. The DNA of the CDR3 is TGTGTCAGCAGGGACCCGCCCGGGGAGCTGTTTTTC. It translates to CVSRDPPGELFF.

Regarding this clonotype: This may be a read error: a much more frequent sequence differs by one nucleotide. This chain connects TRBV12-3 or TRBV12-4 to TRBJ2-3; D remains unclear. CDR3 size: 11 residues. CDR3 amino acids: CVSSFVDTQYF. The CDR3, as DNA: TGTGTCAGCAGTTTTGTAGATACGCAGTATTTT.

Regarding this clonotype: An end of the junction differs from the germline gene, which may be a read error. The V call is TRBV11-3, the J call TRBJ2-3; 8 nucleotides match TRBD2. The V gene's germline CDR1 is SGHNT and CDR2 YENEEA. The CDR3 has 14 residues. In DNA, the CDR3 is TGTGACAGCAGCTTCAGGACTAGCACAGATACACCGTATTTT. Amino acids: CDSSFRTSTDTPYF.

A note on this clonotype: A read error is possible here, since a much larger clone lies one base away. The CDR3 loop is CARSWPGTGEGYTF. CDR3 bases: TGTGCCAGGAGTTGGCCCGGGACAGGGGAGGGCTACACCTTC. The chain employs TRBV28 and TRBJ1-2, with TRBD1 identical over 10 bases. Germline lookup yields CDR1 MDHEN and CDR2 SYDVKM. The CDR3 consists of 14 residues.

Remarks on this clonotype: One junction end disagrees with the germline gene, perhaps due to a read error. As DNA, the CDR3 is TGTGTCAGCAGCCGTCGGGGGGCGGGGAATGAGCGGTTCTTC. It codes for CVSSRRGAGNERFF. The rearrangement joins TRBV6-2 or TRBV6-3 to TRBJ2-1; D might be TRBD2 (7 bases). CDR3 length: 14 amino acids. CDR1 is MNHEY, CDR2 SVGEGT, per germline.

This clonotype was seen repeatedly, ten times or more. This CDR3 reads CASSMGLAGPQETQYF. CDR3 DNA: TGCGCCAGCAGTATGGGACTAGCGGGACCTCAAGAGACCCAGTACTTC. The genes are TRBV10-1 and TRBJ2-5; 13 positions match TRBD2. Germline-derived CDR1 and CDR2 are WNHNN and SYGVQD (reference sequence). CDR3 length: 16 amino acids. The V segment lost 5 bases and the J segment 2 bases; nucleotides outside the gene matches: 5.

About this clonotype: The junction and the germline gene differ at one end; a read error may be behind it. The rearrangement links TRBV28 to TRBJ1-2; the D is unclear. Germline CDR1 MDHEN, CDR2 SYDVKM. This CDR3 comprises 14 residues. CDR3 sequence: CASRVGRSNYGYTF. For the CDR3, the DNA is TGTGCCAGCAGGGTTGGACGATCTAACTATGGTTACACCTTC.

This clonotype was seen only a few times. The chain uses TRBV20-1 and TRBJ1-2; TRBD1 agrees at 8 bases. This CDR3 contains 14 residues. CDR1 is DFQATT, CDR2 SNEGSKA, per germline (reference sequence). Germline trimming cut 5 bases from V and 6 bases from J; bases unmatched to any gene: 11. The CDR3 protein is CSAVLTGGYDGYTF. DNA of the CDR3: TGCAGTGCTGTCCTAACAGGGGGTTATGATGGCTACACCTTC.

This clonotype was counted between two and nine times. With a much larger clone just one base away, this may be a read error. The conserved phenylalanine or tryptophan normally closing the CDR3 is absent here, so this likely arose from a read error. The rearrangement uses TRBV4-1 and TRBJ1-2; no firm D call. Trimming left V 0 bases short and J 7 bases short, with 6 bases between. CDR3 length: 12 residues. Germline V lookup: CDR1 MGHRA, CDR2 YSYEKL. The CDR3 protein is CASSQERVGYTL. In DNA, the CDR3 is TGCGCCAGCAGCCAAGAAAGGGTTGGCTACACCCTC.